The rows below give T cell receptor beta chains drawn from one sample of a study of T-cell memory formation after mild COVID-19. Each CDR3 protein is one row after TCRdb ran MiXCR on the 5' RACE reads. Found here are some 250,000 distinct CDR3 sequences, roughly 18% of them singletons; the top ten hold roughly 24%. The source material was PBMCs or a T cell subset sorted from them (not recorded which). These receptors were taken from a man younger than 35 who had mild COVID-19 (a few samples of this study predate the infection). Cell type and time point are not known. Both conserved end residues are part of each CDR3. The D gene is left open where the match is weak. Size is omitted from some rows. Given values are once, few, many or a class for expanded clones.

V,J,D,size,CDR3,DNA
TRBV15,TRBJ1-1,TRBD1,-,CATSRGPGDRGNTEAFF,TGTGCCACCAGCAGAGGTCCAGGGGACAGAGGGAACACTGAAGCTTTCTTT
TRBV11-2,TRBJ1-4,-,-,CASSSRGGATNEKLFF,TGTGCCAGCAGCTCTCGGGGCGGAGCAACTAATGAAAAACTGTTTTTT
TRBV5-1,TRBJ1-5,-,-,CASSPQGPYSNQPQHF,TGCGCCAGCAGCCCACAAGGACCCTATAGCAATCAGCCCCAGCATTTT
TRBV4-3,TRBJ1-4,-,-,CASSLEVWEKLFF,TGCGCCAGCAGCCTCGAGGTATGGGAAAAACTGTTTTTT
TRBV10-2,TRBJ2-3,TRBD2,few,CASSGLGLAADTQYF,TGCGCCAGCAGCGGCCTAGGACTAGCAGCAGATACGCAGTATTTT
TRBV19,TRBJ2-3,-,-,CASAVVGDTQYF,TGTGCCAGTGCGGTCGTGGGAGATACGCAGTATTTT
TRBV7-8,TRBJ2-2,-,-,CASSLVSAASGELFF,TGTGCCAGCAGCTTAGTGTCGGCTGCTTCTGGGGAGCTGTTTTTT
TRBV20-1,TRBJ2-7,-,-,CSARESSYEQYF,TGCAGTGCTAGGGAATCCTCCTACGAGCAGTACTTC
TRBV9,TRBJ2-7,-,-,CASSVDMSSYEQYF,TGTGCCAGCAGCGTAGACATGAGCTCCTACGAGCAGTACTTC
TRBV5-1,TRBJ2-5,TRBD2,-,CASSRSGRQETQYF,TGCGCCAGCAGCCGATCCGGGAGGCAAGAGACCCAGTACTTC
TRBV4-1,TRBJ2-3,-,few,CASSQGGGDTQYF,TGCGCCAGCAGCCAAGGGGGAGGAGATACGCAGTATTTT
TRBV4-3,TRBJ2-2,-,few,CASSQIQNTGELFF,TGCGCCAGCAGCCAGATACAGAACACCGGGGAGCTGTTTTTT
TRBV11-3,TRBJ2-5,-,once,CASSLRYGIQETQYF,TGTGCCAGCAGCTTACGGTACGGGATTCAAGAGACCCAGTACTTC
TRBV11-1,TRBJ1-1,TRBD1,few,CASSQDRARPEAFF,TGTGCCAGCAGCCAGGACAGGGCCAGGCCTGAAGCTTTCTTT
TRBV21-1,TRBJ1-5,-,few,CASSKKETADQPQHF,TGTGCCAGCAGCAAAAAGGAGACAGCGGATCAGCCCCAGCATTTT
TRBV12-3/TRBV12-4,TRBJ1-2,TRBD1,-,CASSPPKGGDGYTF,TGTGCCAGCAGTCCCCCTAAAGGGGGCGACGGCTACACCTTC
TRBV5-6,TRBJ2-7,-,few,CASRRTGGGRYEQYF,TGTGCCAGCAGGCGAACAGGTGGGGGAAGATACGAGCAGTACTTC
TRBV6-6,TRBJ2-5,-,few,CAVQTWGDQETQYF,TGTGCCGTCCAGACGTGGGGGGACCAAGAGACCCAGTACTTC
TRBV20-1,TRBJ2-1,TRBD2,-,CSARDTSGVNEQFF,TGCAGTGCTAGAGATACTAGCGGGGTCAATGAGCAGTTCTTC
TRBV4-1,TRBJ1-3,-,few,CASSPEPGAGNTIYF,TGCGCCAGCAGCCCAGAGCCGGGGGCCGGAAACACCATATATTTT
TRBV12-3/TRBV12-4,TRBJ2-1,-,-,CASRWGGGDNEQFF,TGTGCCAGCAGGTGGGGGGGCGGGGACAATGAGCAGTTCTTC
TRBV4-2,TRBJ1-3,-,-,CASSQEPVGWAIYF,TGTGCCAGCAGCCAAGAGCCCGTTGGATGGGCCATATATTTT
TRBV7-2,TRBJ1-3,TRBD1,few,CASSLESPGTGSSGNTIYF,TGTGCCAGCAGCTTAGAGTCCCCCGGGACAGGGTCCTCAGGAAACACCATATATTTT
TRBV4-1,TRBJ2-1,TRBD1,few,CASSTSGTGSYNEQFF,TGCGCCAGCAGCACATCCGGGACAGGGTCCTACAATGAGCAGTTCTTC
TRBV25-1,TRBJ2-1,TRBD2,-,CASSERESSGGAGEQFF,TGTGCCAGCAGTGAAAGAGAGAGTAGCGGGGGGGCAGGTGAGCAGTTCTTC
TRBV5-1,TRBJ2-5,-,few,CASSLVQNPQETQYF,TGCGCCAGCAGCTTGGTACAGAACCCCCAAGAGACCCAGTACTTC
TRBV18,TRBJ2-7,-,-,CASSRGSNSYEQYF,TGTGCCAGCTCGAGGGGCTCCAACTCCTACGAGCAGTACTTC
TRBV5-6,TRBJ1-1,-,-,CASSLWNGGTEAFF,TGTGCCAGCAGCTTATGGAACGGGGGCACTGAAGCTTTCTTT
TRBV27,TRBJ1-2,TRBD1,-,CASSGTGAYGYTF,TGTGCCAGCAGCGGAACAGGGGCCTATGGCTACACCTTC
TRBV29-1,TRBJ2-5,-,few,CSAPTTAQETQYF,TGCAGCGCCCCAACGACCGCTCAAGAGACCCAGTACTTC
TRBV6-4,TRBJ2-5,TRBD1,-,CASSDGTGGRETQYF,TGTGCCAGCAGTGATGGGACAGGGGGCCGAGAGACCCAGTACTTC
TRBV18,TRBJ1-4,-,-,CASSRIGGASTNEKLFF,TGTGCCAGCTCGCGAATCGGGGGCGCGAGCACTAATGAAAAACTGTTTTTT
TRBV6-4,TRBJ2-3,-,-,CASSDSMASSTDTQYF,TGTGCCAGCAGTGACTCAATGGCCTCTAGCACAGATACGCAGTATTTT
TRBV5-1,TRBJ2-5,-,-,CASSSGQTVQETQYF,TGCGCCAGCAGCTCCGGACAGACGGTCCAAGAGACCCAGTACTTC
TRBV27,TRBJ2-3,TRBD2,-,CASRHVPGLAGGTDTQYF,TGTGCCAGCAGGCACGTACCGGGACTAGCGGGGGGCACAGATACGCAGTATTTT
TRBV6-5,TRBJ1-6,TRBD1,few,CASSQQGSYSPLHF,TGTGCCAGCAGTCAACAGGGGTCGTATTCACCCCTCCACTTT
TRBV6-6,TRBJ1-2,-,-,CAADSNYGYTF,TGTGCCGCGGACAGTAACTATGGCTACACCTTC
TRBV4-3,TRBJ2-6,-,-,CASSQDWLPSGANVLTF,TGCGCCAGCAGCCAAGACTGGCTTCCATCTGGGGCCAACGTCCTGACTTTC
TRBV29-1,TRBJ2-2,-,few,CSVDRGGGELFF,TGCAGCGTTGACAGGGGCGGCGGGGAGCTGTTTTTT
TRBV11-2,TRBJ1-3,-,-,CASSIARSGNTIYF,TGTGCCAGCAGCATAGCCAGATCTGGAAACACCATATATTTT
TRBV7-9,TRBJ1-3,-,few,CASSFQSGNTIYF,TGTGCCAGCAGCTTTCAATCTGGAAACACCATATATTTT
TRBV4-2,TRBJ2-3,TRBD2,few,CASSRDYSGPRTDTQYF,TGTGCCAGCAGCCGGGACTATAGCGGGCCCCGCACAGATACGCAGTATTTT
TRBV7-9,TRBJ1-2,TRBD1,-,CASSLGGAGTVNYGYTF,TGTGCCAGCAGCTTAGGGGGTGCTGGGACAGTTAACTATGGCTACACCTTC
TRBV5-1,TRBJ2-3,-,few,CASQGRGTDTQYF,TGCGCCAGCCAGGGAAGGGGCACAGATACGCAGTATTTT
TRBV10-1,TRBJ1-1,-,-,CASRRAANTEAFF,TGCGCCAGCAGAAGGGCTGCGAACACTGAAGCTTTCTTT
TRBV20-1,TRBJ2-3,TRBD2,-,CSAAVVGLAGAVPDTQYF,TGCAGTGCTGCCGTTGTGGGACTAGCGGGGGCGGTCCCAGATACGCAGTATTTT